One and the same sample provided the 3 T cell receptor beta chains below, sequenced in a study of shared clonotypes between healthy human individuals. Clones were read by immunoSEQ multiplex PCR, and TCRdb kept only the in-frame ones, dropping some. This sample has some 660,000 clones, with approximately 73% found just once. The sequencing input was memory CD4+ T cells sorted from blood. Stated subset: CD45RA-negative fraction. Receptors originate from a woman in her twenties or thirties in good health.

The chain combines TRBV13 with TRBJ2-7, with no clear D. V lost 1 base and J 2 bases, leaving 3 bases between the germline ends. The CDR3 totals 12 residues. Germline V CDR1 and CDR2: PRHDT, FYEKMQ (reference sequence). DNA for the CDR3: TGTGCCAGCAGCTTAGCCACCTACGAGCAGTACTTC. The encoded protein is CASSLATYEQYF.

V usage is TRBV5-4 and J usage is TRBJ2-1; D is undetermined. Germline CDR1 and CDR2: SGHNT and YYREEE (reference sequence). The CDR3 is made up of 14 amino acids. Trimming cost V 1 base and J 8 bases, with 13 bases left between them. The CDR3 sequence is CASSLIGIDDEQFF. The CDR3 DNA reads TGTGCCAGCAGCTTGATTGGAATTGATGATGAGCAGTTCTTC.

This chain uses TRBV7-8 with TRBJ1-2; 7 nucleotides match TRBD1. The junction had 11 bases not matched to a gene; V was cut back by 4 bases and J by 0 bases. The CDR3 is made up of 17 amino acids. Germline V gene lookup returns CDR1 SGHVS and CDR2 FQNEAQ. The CDR3 reads CASSSYRDRSSNYGYTF. CDR3 DNA sequence: TGTGCCAGCAGCTCATACCGGGACAGATCTTCTAACTATGGCTACACCTTC.